This TCR beta chain emerged from a study of T cell changes during pregnancy in multiple sclerosis. Germline V CDR1 and CDR2: LNHDA, SQIVND (reference sequence). Losses at the gene ends were 8 bases for V and 1 base for J; bases not matched to a gene: 8. The CDR3 consists of 14 residues. Produced via immunoSEQ multiplex PCR; TCRdb's table is partial and in-frame only. This table holds about 97,000 clones, about 90% found once. The sequence was obtained from a female donor with multiple sclerosis, enrolled in a pregnancy study. The material sequenced was peripheral blood, taken in the second trimester of pregnancy. The gene calls are TRBV19 and TRBJ2-7, with TRBD1 matching 7 bases. Here the CDR3 reads CASRARTGSYEQYF. The CDR3 nucleotides are TGTGCCAGTCGCGCGCGGACAGGATCCTACGAGCAGTACTTC.